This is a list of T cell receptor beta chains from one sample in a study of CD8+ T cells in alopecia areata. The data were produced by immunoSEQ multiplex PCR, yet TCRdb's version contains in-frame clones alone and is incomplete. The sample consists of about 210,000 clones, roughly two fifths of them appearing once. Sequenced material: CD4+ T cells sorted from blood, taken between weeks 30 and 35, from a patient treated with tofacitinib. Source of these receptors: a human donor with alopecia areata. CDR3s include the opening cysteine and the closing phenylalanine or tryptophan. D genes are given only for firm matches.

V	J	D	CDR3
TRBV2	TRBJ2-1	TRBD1	CASGRQGREQFF
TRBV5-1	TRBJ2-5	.	CASSFQETQYF
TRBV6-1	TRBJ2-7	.	CASTFIAEGEQYF
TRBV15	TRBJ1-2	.	CATSRDRGGYTF
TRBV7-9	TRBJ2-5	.	CASRYGETQYF
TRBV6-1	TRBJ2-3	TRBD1	CASSGWTGATDTQYF
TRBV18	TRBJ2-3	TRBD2	CASSLLAERTDTQYF
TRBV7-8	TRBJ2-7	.	CASRTQLPPYEQYF
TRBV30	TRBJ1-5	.	CAWSVTDLSNQPQHF
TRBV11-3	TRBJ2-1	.	CASSLGNEQFF
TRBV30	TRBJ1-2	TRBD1	CAWSPRPGQGAQGYTF
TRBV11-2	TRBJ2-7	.	CASSSLSGREQYF
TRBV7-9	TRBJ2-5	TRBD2	CASRPGTSAILQETQYF
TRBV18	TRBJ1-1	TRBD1	CASSLLRDRNTEAFF
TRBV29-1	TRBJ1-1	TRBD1	CSVAGGRNTEAFF
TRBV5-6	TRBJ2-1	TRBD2	CASSFREGLYNEQFF
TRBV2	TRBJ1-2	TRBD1	CASSVTGGGYTF
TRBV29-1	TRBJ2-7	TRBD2	CSVRRGSYEQYF
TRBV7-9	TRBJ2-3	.	CASSGQAYVERDSDTQYF
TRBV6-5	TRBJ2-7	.	CASSPQGRLEQYF
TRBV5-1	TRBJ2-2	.	CASSLVALSTGELFF
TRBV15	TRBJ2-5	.	CATSHAVQETQYF
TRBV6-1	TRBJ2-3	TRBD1	CASSEALQGIRDTQYF
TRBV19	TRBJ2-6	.	CASSTGAGANVLTF
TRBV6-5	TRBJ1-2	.	CASKREGYGYTF
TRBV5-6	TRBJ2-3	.	CASSHRRLSTDTQYF
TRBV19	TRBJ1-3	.	CASTDTGSPGNTIYF
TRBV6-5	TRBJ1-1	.	CASRPMPGAQAEAFF
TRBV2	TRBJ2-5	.	CASSAEGGIQETQYF
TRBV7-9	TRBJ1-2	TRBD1	CASSLNPGQGAGGYTF
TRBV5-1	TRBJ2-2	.	CASSLDWEIGELFF
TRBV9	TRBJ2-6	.	CASSRLGAGANVLTF
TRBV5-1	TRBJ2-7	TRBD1	CASSLGQGSYEQYF
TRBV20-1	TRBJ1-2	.	CRAGANYGYTF
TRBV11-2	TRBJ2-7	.	CASSLDPGVSEQYF
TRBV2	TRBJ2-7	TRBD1	CASRPDRGWQYF
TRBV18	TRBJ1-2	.	CASSPGDNYGYTF
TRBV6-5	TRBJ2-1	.	CASSSRGDSEQFF
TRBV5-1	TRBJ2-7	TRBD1	CASSGDQTGTVFHEQYF
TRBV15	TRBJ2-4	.	CATSRAGVLAKNIQYF
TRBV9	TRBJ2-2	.	CASSVATGTMGELFF
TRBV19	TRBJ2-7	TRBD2	CASSIVAGNYEQYF
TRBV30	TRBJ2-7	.	CAWAGPYEQYF
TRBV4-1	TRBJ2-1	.	CASSQVGRGGDNEQFF
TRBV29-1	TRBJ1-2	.	CSVERGTYGYTF
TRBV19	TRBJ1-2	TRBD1	CASIPDRGNYGYTF
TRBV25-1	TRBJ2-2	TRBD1	CASSEWGQKQTGELFF
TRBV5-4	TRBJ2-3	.	CASSLPGTDTQYF
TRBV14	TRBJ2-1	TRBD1	CASSPPGQLSYNEQFF
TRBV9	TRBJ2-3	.	CASSVGVGSRTDTQYF
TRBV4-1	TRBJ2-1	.	CASSQRGLNEQFF
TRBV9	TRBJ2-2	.	CASSGQAQLGELFF
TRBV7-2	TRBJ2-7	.	CASSSPTTYEQYF
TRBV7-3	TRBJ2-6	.	CASSLHGSGANVLTF
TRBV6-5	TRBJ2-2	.	CASSRTQGSGELFF
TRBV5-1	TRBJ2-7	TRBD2	CASSPVSGGYEQYF
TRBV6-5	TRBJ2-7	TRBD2	CASISSGRGYEQYF